The 18 T cell receptor beta chains given below trace back to one sample, sequenced in a study of blood T cell repertoires in COVID-19. Sequencing was performed with immunoSEQ multiplex PCR; in TCRdb, only in-frame clones are kept and a portion is missing. The data contain tens of thousands of clones, less than 75% of them singletons. Sequencing was carried out using peripheral blood. All receptors come from a woman in her 70s with acute or convalescent COVID-19.

The rearrangement links TRBV5-1 to TRBJ1-4, with TRBD1 matching 8 bases. V was clipped by 4 bases and J by 3 bases; unmatched bases: 5. Per the germline V gene, CDR1 is SGHRS and CDR2 is YFSETQ. This CDR3 region has 15 residues. Here the CDR3 DNA reads TGCGCCAGCAGCCCGGTGACAGGGGCTAATGAAAAACTGTTTTTT. Translation gives CASSPVTGANEKLFF. Variable domain in full (rest from reference TRBV5-1 and TRBJ1-4): KAGVTQTPRYLIKTRGQQVTLSCSPISGHRSVSWYQQTPGQGLQFLFEYFSETQRNKGNFPGRFSGRQFSNSRSEMNVSTLELGDSALYLCASSPVTGANEKLFFGSGTQLSVL.

The gene calls are TRBV2 and TRBJ1-4; unclear D gene. This CDR3 has 15 residues. In germline, CDR1 is SNHLY, CDR2 FYNNEI. Trimming removed 2 bases from V and 7 bases from J, with 14 bases in between. CDR3 DNA sequence: TGTGCCAGCAGTGAAAATACAGCCCCGAGTGAAAAACTGTTTTTT. Translated: CASSENTAPSEKLFF.

This chain links TRBV19 with TRBJ1-5; TRBD1 might be the D (6 bases). Germline-derived CDR1 and CDR2 are LNHDA and SQIVND (reference sequence). Trimming shortened V by 9 bases and J by 6 bases, and 15 bases separated the two germline ends. The CDR3 totals 13 residues. CDR3 in amino acids: CASGTPSGQPQHF. CDR3 bases: TGTGCCAGCGGGACACCTTCGGGTCAGCCCCAGCATTTT.

The chain has TRBV11-2 and TRBJ2-1; 9 bases agree with TRBD1. The CDR3 is made up of 16 amino acids. The J segment lost 8 bases and the V segment lost 5 bases, leaving 13 bases of the junction unmatched. CDR1 is SGHAT, CDR2 FQNNGV, per germline. CDR3 in amino acids: CASSTRDRVRGDEQFF. The DNA for the CDR3 is TGTGCCAGCAGCACCCGGGACAGGGTGAGAGGGGATGAGCAGTTCTTC.

The chain joins TRBV3-1 (or the pseudogene TRBV3-2) to TRBJ1-3; TRBD1 is a possible D gene (6 bases). The V gene lost 2 bases and the J gene lost 2 bases, with 10 bases spanning the gap. The CDR3 extends over 15 amino acids. Germline V lookup: CDR1 LGHDT, CDR2 YNNKEL (reference sequence). Written as DNA, the CDR3 is TGTGCCAGCAGCCAAACAACAGGGACTGGAAACACCATATATTTT. Translation: CASSQTTGTGNTIYF.

A few counts support this clone. The sample carries other DNA sequences with the same CDR3. The chain employs TRBV11-2 and TRBJ1-1; a weak D match, TRBD1 (5 bases). There are 15 residues in the CDR3. V was trimmed by 0 bases and J by 1 base, leaving 9 bases between them. The germline CDR1 and CDR2 sequences are SGHAT and FQNNGV. CDR3 nucleotides: TGTGCCAGCAGCTTAGATCCGGGGGGGAACACTGAAGCTTTCTTT. As protein: CASSLDPGGNTEAFF.

This clone occurred once. This chain links TRBV7-9 with TRBJ2-5; D gene unclear. V lost 10 bases and J 6 bases, leaving 3 bases between the germline ends. The CDR3 sequence is 8 residues long. Germline CDR1 is SEHNR and CDR2 is FQNEAQ (reference sequence). The CDR3 loop is CATKTQYF. CDR3 nucleotide sequence: TGTGCCACCAAGACCCAGTACTTC.

The V and J genes are TRBV9 and TRBJ1-6, with D maybe TRBD1 (6 bases). With 3 bases removed from V and 11 bases from J, the gap between germline ends came to 12 bases. Germline CDR1 is SGDLS and CDR2 is YYNGEE. The CDR3 has 13 residues. This CDR3 reads CASSAQQGTPLHF. The CDR3 DNA reads as TGTGCCAGCAGCGCCCAACAGGGTACACCCCTCCACTTT. Together with reference TRBV9 and TRBJ1-6, the CDR3 gives the full variable domain: DSGVTQTPKHLITATGQRVTLRCSPRSGDLSVYWYQQSLDQGLQFLIQYYNGEERAKGNILERFSAQQFPDLHSELNLSSLELGDSALYFCASSAQQGTPLHFGNGTRLTVT.

The chain carries TRBV24-1 and TRBJ1-1, with D possibly matching TRBD1 (5 bases). The germline V gene encodes CDR1 KGHDR and CDR2 SFDVKD. V was shortened by 8 bases and J by 5 bases, with 14 bases between the two germline ends. This CDR3 spans 13 amino acids. The CDR3 loop reads CATKRGLGTEAFF. In nucleotides, the CDR3 is TGTGCCACCAAACGGGGGTTAGGGACTGAAGCTTTCTTT.

This clone has just one count. This chain links TRBV30 with TRBJ2-3; D remains unclear. The germline gives CDR1 GTSNPN, CDR2 SVGIG (reference sequence). CDR3 size: 11 residues. V was trimmed by 5 bases and J by 3 bases, leaving 6 bases between them. CDR3 region: CAWATTDTQYF. The CDR3, as DNA: TGTGCCTGGGCGACTACAGATACGCAGTATTTT.

V usage is TRBV18 and J usage is TRBJ2-7; the D is unclear. V was shortened by 1 base and J by 7 bases, with 23 bases between the two germline ends. CDR1 and CDR2 from the germline V gene are KGHSH and LQKENI. This CDR3 has 17 residues. The CDR3 is CASSPHSMSAPLLEQYF. CDR3 nucleotide sequence: TGTGCCAGCTCACCACACTCTATGAGCGCCCCTCTCCTTGAGCAGTACTTC. Based on the CDR3 plus reference TRBV18 and TRBJ2-7, the full variable domain is NAGVMQNPRHLVRRRGQEARLRCSPMKGHSHVYWYRQLPEEGLKFMVYLQKENIIDESGMPKERFSAEFPKEGPSILRIQQVVRGDSAAYFCASSPHSMSAPLLEQYFGPGTRLTVT.

The chain recombines TRBV18 with TRBJ1-2; 11 bases align to TRBD1. Germline V gives CDR1 KGHSH, CDR2 LQKENI. Losses at the gene ends were 1 base for V and 2 bases for J; bases not matched to a gene: 6. The CDR3 contains 17 residues. CDR3 DNA: TGTGCCAGCTCACCACGGGACAGGGGGTTTGGGAACTATGGCTACACCTTC. It is translated as CASSPRDRGFGNYGYTF.

This clone has a handful of counts. The gene calls are TRBV18 and TRBJ2-7; 8 nucleotides agree with TRBD1. The germline V gene encodes CDR1 KGHSH and CDR2 LQKENI. The CDR3 covers 15 residues. V lost 1 base to trimming and J lost 3 bases; unmatched junction nucleotides: 5. CDR3 loop: CASSPLGTGYYEQYV. The CDR3 nucleotides read TGTGCCAGCTCACCACTAGGGACAGGATACTACGAGCAGTACGTC.

The chain uses TRBV19 and TRBJ1-5; D uncertain. Per the germline V gene, CDR1 is LNHDA and CDR2 is SQIVND (reference sequence). V was cut by 4 bases and J by 10 bases, with 11 bases left in between. The CDR3 covers 12 residues. For the CDR3, the DNA is TGTGCCAGTAGTAGTCGGGGAGGACCCCAGCATTTT. Amino acid sequence: CASSSRGGPQHF.

V usage is TRBV19 and J usage is TRBJ1-1, with 7 bases identical to TRBD1. The CDR3 sequence is 14 residues long. In germline, CDR1 is LNHDA, CDR2 SQIVND (reference sequence). J gave up 7 bases and V 5 bases, and 10 bases lay outside the gene matches. The CDR3 is CASSPSQGLGEAFF. The DNA for the CDR3 is TGTGCCAGTAGTCCATCACAGGGGCTGGGTGAAGCTTTCTTT. The full variable domain, with the rest looked up from reference TRBV19 and TRBJ1-1, is DGGITQSPKYLFRKEGQNVTLSCEQNLNHDAMYWYRQDPGQGLRLIYYSQIVNDFQKGDIAEGYSVSREKKESFPLTVTSAQKNPTAFYLCASSPSQGLGEAFFGQGTRLTVV.

The chain carries TRBV5-5 and TRBJ2-1; 8 bases fit TRBD1. CDR3 length: 16 residues. V was clipped by 2 bases and J by 6 bases; unmatched bases: 10. Germline V gives CDR1 SGHKS, CDR2 YYEKEE (reference sequence). CDR3 amino acids: CASSLRDGRGLNEQFF. In DNA, the CDR3 is TGTGCCAGCAGCTTACGAGATGGCAGGGGGCTCAATGAGCAGTTCTTC.

This clone was counted a few times. J is TRBJ1-1 and V is TRBV10-1; D remains unclear. V gave up 5 bases and J gave up 10 bases, with 17 bases separating them. This CDR3 spans 13 amino acids. The germline gives CDR1 WNHNN, CDR2 SYGVQD (reference sequence). CDR3 residues: CASSPTLVGRAFF. The CDR3 DNA sequence: TGCGCCAGCAGTCCGACACTGGTGGGCCGAGCTTTCTTT.

At least ten counts were recorded for this clone. The chain uses TRBV6-4 and TRBJ1-2, with TRBD1 identical over 8 bases. The CDR3 sequence is 12 residues long. CDR1 MRHNA and CDR2 SNTAGT come from the germline V gene. Trimming took 5 bases from V and 8 from J; bases not matched to a gene: 4. The CDR3 region has the DNA TGTGCCAGCAGTCAGACAGGGGAAGGCTACACCTTC. Its protein is CASSQTGEGYTF.